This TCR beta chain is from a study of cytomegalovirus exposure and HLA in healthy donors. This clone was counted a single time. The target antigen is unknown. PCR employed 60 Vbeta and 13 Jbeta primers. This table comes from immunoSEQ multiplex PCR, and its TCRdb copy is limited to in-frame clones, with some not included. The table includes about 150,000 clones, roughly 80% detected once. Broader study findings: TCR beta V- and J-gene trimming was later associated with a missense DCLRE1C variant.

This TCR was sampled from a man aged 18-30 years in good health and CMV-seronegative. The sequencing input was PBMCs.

CDR3 region: CASRIQPNTEAFF. Here the CDR3 DNA reads TGTGCCAGCAGGATACAGCCAAACACTGAAGCTTTCTTT. J is TRBJ1-1 and V is TRBV6-4; D is uncertain. The length of the CDR3 is 13 residues. The ends were cut back, 6 bases at V and 2 bases at J, with 10 bases in the middle. Germline V CDR1 and CDR2: MRHNA, SNTAGT.